These T cell receptor beta chains were read from a single sample in a study of T cells in Graves' hyperthyroidism and ophthalmopathy. TCRdb re-called the multiplex PCR reads through MiXCR, storing one row per CDR3 protein. The data show roughly 500,000 distinct CDR3 sequences, around a fifth seen once. The sequenced sample was blood. All receptors derive from a woman aged 70-85 years with Graves' ophthalmopathy. CDR3s include the opening cysteine and the closing phenylalanine or tryptophan. A D gene is named only where the DNA matches it firmly. The size of a clone is reported for some rows only, either as once, few or many, or as a class for expanded clones.

.,.,TRBV11-2,TRBJ2-2,18,TGTGCCAGCAGCTTAGGAGGGGGCGTTAGCGGGATCACCGGGGAGCTGTTTTTT,CASSLGGGVSGITGELFF
.,TRBD1,TRBV30,TRBJ2-7,14,TGTGCCTGGAGTTCAGGACAGGGGAAACACGAGCAGTACTTC,CAWSSGQGKHEQYF
few,TRBD1,TRBV10-3,TRBJ1-1,15,TGTGCCATCAGTAATCGAGCGGACAGGGTCCCTGAAGCTTTCTTT,CAISNRADRVPEAFF
few,.,TRBV7-9,TRBJ1-2,18,TGTGCCAGCAGCTTATTTGGCGCGAGCGGGGAGATTAACTATGGCTACACCTTC,CASSLFGASGEINYGYTF
.,TRBD1,TRBV2,TRBJ2-6,17,TGTGCCAGCAGCCTCCGGACAGGGGTTTCTGGGGCCAACGTCCTGACTTTC,CASSLRTGVSGANVLTF
many,.,TRBV15,TRBJ2-2,18,TGTGCCACCAGCAGAGATCTAGGACTGAGCCCGAACACCGGGGAGCTGTTTTTT,CATSRDLGLSPNTGELFF
.,.,TRBV29-1,TRBJ1-4,14,TGCAGCGTTGAAGATCCTGGGGGTACTGAAAAACTGTTTTTT,CSVEDPGGTEKLFF
.,.,TRBV10-3,TRBJ1-6,15,TGTGCCATCAGTGAGGAGGGCCTCTATAATTCACCCCTCCACTTT,CAISEEGLYNSPLHF
many,.,TRBV12-3/TRBV12-4,TRBJ2-7,12,TGTGCCAGCAGTTTTGAGATCTACGAGCAGTACTTC,CASSFEIYEQYF
many,.,TRBV30,TRBJ2-7,11,TGTGCCTGGAGTGTTCGGTACGAGCAGTACTTC,CAWSVRYEQYF
.,TRBD2,TRBV4-3,TRBJ2-7,14,TGCGCCAGCAGCCAAACTAGCGGGAGGAGGGGGCAGTACTTC,CASSQTSGRRGQYF
few,.,TRBV10-3,TRBJ2-7,13,TGTGCCATCAGTGAGTTAACTAGCTCCGAGCAGTACTTC,CAISELTSSEQYF
.,TRBD1,TRBV4-3,TRBJ1-2,16,TGCGCCAGCAGCCAAGATCATCTCCAGGGGGGGAATGGCTACACCTTC,CASSQDHLQGGNGYTF
few,.,TRBV30,TRBJ1-6,13,TGTGCCTGGTCCGAGACAGATAATTCACCCCTCCACTTT,CAWSETDNSPLHF
few,.,TRBV10-3,TRBJ2-7,15,TGTGCCATCAAGAGAGCAGGGGCCATCTCCTACGAGCAGTACTTC,CAIKRAGAISYEQYF
few,.,TRBV6-5,TRBJ2-1,15,TGTGCCAGCAGTTACATAGGGGGCGGAGGGAATGAGCAGTTCTTC,CASSYIGGGGNEQFF
.,.,TRBV10-3,TRBJ2-2,14,TGTGCCGACGGCGGCCAGACAAACACCGGGGAGCTGTTTTTT,CADGGQTNTGELFF
few,.,TRBV19,TRBJ1-1,15,TGTGCCAGTAGCCCACAGGGTAAGTTGAACACTGAAGCTTTCTTT,CASSPQGKLNTEAFF
few,.,TRBV5-1,TRBJ1-5,14,TGCGCCAGCAGCTTGGCAGGGCTGGAGCAGCCCCAGCATTTT,CASSLAGLEQPQHF
.,.,TRBV7-8,TRBJ2-7,16,TGTGCCAGCAACTTAGGACCGAGGCCGAGCTCCTACGAGCAGTACTTC,CASNLGPRPSSYEQYF
.,TRBD1,TRBV7-2,TRBJ2-1,19,TGTGCCAGCACCCTACGCGGGACAGGGGCTAGAATGGCCTACAATGAGCAGTTCTTC,CASTLRGTGARMAYNEQFF
.,.,TRBV4-2,TRBJ2-5,14,TGTGCCAGCAGCCAAGATTACAGCCAAGAGACCCAGTACTTC,CASSQDYSQETQYF
.,.,TRBV29-1,TRBJ2-2,16,TGCAGCGTTGTCTGGGGCGGGGAAGTAGGGACCGGGGAGCTGTTTTTT,CSVVWGGEVGTGELFF
.,.,TRBV20-1,TRBJ2-2,16,TGCAGTGCTAGAGATGGGGGAACAGGGAACACCGGGGAGCTGTTTTTT,CSARDGGTGNTGELFF
.,TRBD1,TRBV12-5,TRBJ1-1,20,TGTGCTAGTGGTTTGCTCACGAAGCCCTTGGACAGGGTCGATGACACTGAAGCTTTCTTT,CASGLLTKPLDRVDDTEAFF
few,TRBD2,TRBV14,TRBJ2-6,18,TGTGCCAGCAGCCAAGTTCTGCGCGGGGGTACTGGGGCCAACGTCCTGACTTTC,CASSQVLRGGTGANVLTF
few,.,TRBV12-3/TRBV12-4,TRBJ1-5,17,TGTGCCAGCAGTTTGCGGGCGGGTGAGGTTAGCAATCAGCCCCAGCATTTT,CASSLRAGEVSNQPQHF
.,TRBD2,TRBV9,TRBJ2-5,16,TGTGCCAGCAGCTCCTTTAGCGGGAGGGCGGGGGTGACCCAGTACTTC,CASSSFSGRAGVTQYF
few,.,TRBV6-1,TRBJ2-1,11,TGTGCCAGCAGGGAAAGGGGAGAGCAGTTCTTC,CASRERGEQFF
.,.,TRBV4-3,TRBJ2-1,18,TGCGCCAGCAGCCAAACGGTAGGATTAGCGAGCTCCTACAATGAGCAGTTCTTC,CASSQTVGLASSYNEQFF
many,TRBD2,TRBV6-2/TRBV6-3,TRBJ2-1,15,TGTGCCAGCAGTCGAAGCGGGAGTACCTACAATGAGCAGTTCTTC,CASSRSGSTYNEQFF
many,TRBD1,TRBV29-1,TRBJ1-5,13,TGCAGCGTTTCACAGGGGAGCAATCAGCCCCAGCATTTT,CSVSQGSNQPQHF
.,.,TRBV30,TRBJ1-1,12,TGTGCCTGGAGGGCGACACGCACTGAAGCTTTCTTT,CAWRATRTEAFF
.,.,TRBV5-1,TRBJ1-6,15,TGCGCCAGCAGCCGACCGGGTTCGGATTATTCACCCCTCCACTTT,CASSRPGSDYSPLHF
few,.,TRBV28,TRBJ2-5,15,TGTGCCAGCAGTTTATGGTCTAGAGAGGCGGAGACCCAGTACTTC,CASSLWSREAETQYF
.,TRBD2,TRBV5-1,TRBJ2-3,16,TGCGCCAGCAGCCACCTAGCGGGAGGGCTCACAGATACGCAGTATTTT,CASSHLAGGLTDTQYF
many,TRBD2,TRBV2,TRBJ2-7,17,TGTGCCAGCAGTGAATCTTATACTAGCGGGAGGCTAGGCGAGCAGTACTTC,CASSESYTSGRLGEQYF
few,TRBD2,TRBV6-1,TRBJ2-7,14,TGTGCCAGCAGTGCCGGGACTAGATCCTACGAGCAGTACTTC,CASSAGTRSYEQYF
.,TRBD1,TRBV28,TRBJ2-1,17,TGTGCCAGCTCCTCCCGGGTTCTGGACAGGAGGTACAATGAGCAGTTCTTC,CASSSRVLDRRYNEQFF